One sample yielded the 4 T cell receptor beta chains listed below, sequenced in a study of early T cells in non-severe SARS-CoV-2 infection. TCRdb reanalysed the 5' RACE reads using MiXCR and keeps one entry per CDR3 protein. The sample carries about 77,000 distinct CDR3 sequences, over 9% recorded once. Sample: whole blood. The receptor source for this set is an adult who was a healthcare worker with PCR-confirmed SARS-CoV-2 infection or an uninfected control (not recorded which).

The V and J genes are TRBV2 and TRBJ1-1; D perhaps matches TRBD1 (6 bases). The CDR3 loop spans 13 amino acids. CDR1 and CDR2 (germline): SNHLY, FYNNEI. Trimming pared 3 bases from V and 8 bases from J, leaving 13 bases between. The CDR3, as DNA: TGTGCCAGCAGTGAGGGGGACAAGCCAGAAGCTTTCTTT. It encodes CASSEGDKPEAFF.

This clonotype was picked up many times. J is TRBJ2-7 and V is TRBV5-6, with D unresolved. Trimming shortened V by 3 bases and J by 0 bases, and 13 bases separated the two germline ends. The CDR3 has 15 residues. Germline loops: CDR1 SGHDT, CDR2 YYEEEE. This CDR3 reads CASSSPATLSYEQYF. CDR3 DNA: TGTGCCAGCAGCTCCCCGGCCACCCTCTCCTACGAGCAGTACTTC.

The table lists this clonotype with many counts. The chain has TRBV10-1 and TRBJ2-3; TRBD2 agrees at 9 bases. Germline V gene lookup returns CDR1 WNHNN and CDR2 SYGVQD (reference sequence). This CDR3 region has 14 residues. V was pared by 5 bases and J by 4 bases, with 4 bases of the junction left unmatched. The CDR3 protein is CASSNSGSPDTQYF. CDR3 nucleotide sequence: TGCGCCAGCAGTAATAGCGGGAGCCCAGATACGCAGTATTTT.

The chain uses TRBV27 and TRBJ2-7, with unresolved D. This CDR3 has 16 amino acids. The germline V and J ends were trimmed by 3 bases and 6 bases, with 21 bases remaining between them. Germline V gives CDR1 MNHEY, CDR2 SMNVEV (reference sequence). Here the CDR3 reads CASSFTSRIIGTEQYF. DNA of the CDR3: TGTGCCAGCAGTTTTACCTCCCGAATAATAGGTACCGAGCAGTACTTC.